This T cell receptor beta chain comes out of a study of blood T cell repertoires in COVID-19. Study at large: T cells, B-cell-depleted T cells, or PBMCs supplied cDNA or gDNA.

Germline trimming cut 3 bases from V and 7 bases from J; bases unmatched to any gene: 6. The CDR3 has 16 residues. In germline, CDR1 is LNHDA, CDR2 SQIVND (reference sequence). Authors' processing steps: Amplification with reference gene primers provided the estimates of nucleated cell counts. Sequencing used immunoSEQ multiplex PCR; TCRdb keeps in-frame clones, though not all of them. The V and J calls and clone size are taken from that table; D and trimming were inferred from the DNA. The data hold 95,000 to 150,000 clones, with 79% observed a single time. Sequencing was done on a sample of peripheral blood. This receptor was identified in a woman older than 75 with acute or convalescent COVID-19. The chain joins TRBV19 to TRBJ1-6; TRBD1 aligns across 10 bases. Here the CDR3 reads CASSIPSGQGNSPLHF. CDR3 bases: TGTGCCAGTAGTATCCCCTCGGGACAGGGGAATTCACCCCTCCACTTT.